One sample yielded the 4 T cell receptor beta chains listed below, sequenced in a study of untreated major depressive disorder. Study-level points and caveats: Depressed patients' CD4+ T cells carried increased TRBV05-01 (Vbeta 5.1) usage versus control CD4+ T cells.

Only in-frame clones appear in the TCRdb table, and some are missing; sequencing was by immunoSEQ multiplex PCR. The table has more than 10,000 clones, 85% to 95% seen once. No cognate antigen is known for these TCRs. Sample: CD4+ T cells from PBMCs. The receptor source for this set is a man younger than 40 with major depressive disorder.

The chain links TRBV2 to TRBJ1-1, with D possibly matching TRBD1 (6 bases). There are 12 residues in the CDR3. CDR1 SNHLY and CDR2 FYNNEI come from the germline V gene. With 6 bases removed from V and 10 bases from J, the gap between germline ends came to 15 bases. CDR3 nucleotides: TGTGCCAGCAGGGCGATACAGGGACGAGCTTTCTTT. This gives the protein CASRAIQGRAFF.

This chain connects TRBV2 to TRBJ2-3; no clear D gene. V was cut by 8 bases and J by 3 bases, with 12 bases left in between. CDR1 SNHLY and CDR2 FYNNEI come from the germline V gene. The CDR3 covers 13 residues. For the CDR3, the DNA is TGTGCCAGCTCTACAGAACTGACAGATACGCAGTATTTT. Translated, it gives CASSTELTDTQYF.

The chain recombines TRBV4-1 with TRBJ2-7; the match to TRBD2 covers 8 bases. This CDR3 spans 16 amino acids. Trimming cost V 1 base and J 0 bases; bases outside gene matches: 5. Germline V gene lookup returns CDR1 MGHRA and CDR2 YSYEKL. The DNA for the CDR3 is TGCGCCAGCAGCCAAGTACTAGCGGCAATCTCCTACGAGCAGTACTTC. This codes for CASSQVLAAISYEQYF.

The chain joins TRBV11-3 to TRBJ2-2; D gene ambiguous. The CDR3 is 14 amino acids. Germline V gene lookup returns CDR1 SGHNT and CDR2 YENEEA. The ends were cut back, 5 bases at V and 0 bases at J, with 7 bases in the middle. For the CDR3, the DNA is TGTGCCAGCAGCACAGATGCGAACACCGGGGAGCTGTTTTTT. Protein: CASSTDANTGELFF.